The 19 T cell receptor beta chains given below trace back to one sample, sequenced in a study of T cells expressing NK-cell markers. Using the 5' RACE reads, TCRdb records one entry per CDR3 protein without DNA. The specimen's table records about 110,000 distinct CDR3 sequences. Source material: blood T cells: a sorted CD56 or NKG2C T cell subset, CD4+ or CD8+ T cells, or bulk PBMC T cells (not recorded which). These receptors were collected from a woman between 18 and 69 years old in good health.

The CDR3 here is CASSLWGHPAFF. The chain recombines TRBV12-3 or TRBV12-4 with TRBJ1-1; TCRdb returns TRBD1, unconfirmable since there is no DNA. The CDR3 is 12 residues long.

The chain employs TRBV27 and TRBJ1-5. The CDR3 has 13 amino acids. The germline gives CDR1 MNHEY, CDR2 SMNVEV (reference sequence). The CDR3 protein is CASKEGSYQPQHF.

The rearrangement links TRBV18 to TRBJ2-2; the D call of TRBD2 rests on TCRdb alone, since no DNA is present to check it. The CDR3 has 17 amino acids. The germline V gene encodes CDR1 KGHSH and CDR2 LQKENI. Here the CDR3 reads CASSPPERGLNTGELFF.

The genes are TRBV29-1 and TRBJ2-7. CDR3 length equals 12 residues. CDR1 is SQVTM and CDR2 is ANQGSEA in the germline V gene. This chain's CDR3 is CSVDSGSYEQYF.

The chain combines TRBV29-1 with TRBJ2-1. Germline V gene data show CDR1 as SQVTM and CDR2 as ANQGSEA. The CDR3 is made up of 13 amino acids. CDR3 amino acids: CSGILSSYNEQFF.

By frequency, this clonotype registers medium-sized. The chain joins TRBV9 to TRBJ1-6; the TRBD1 assignment by TCRdb is unverifiable without DNA. Germline V gene sequence: CDR1 SGDLS, CDR2 YYNGEE. The CDR3 consists of 16 residues. CDR3 sequence: CASSAQAGSLNSPLHF.

This chain links TRBV19 with TRBJ2-5; TCRdb designates TRBD1, a call that cannot be tested without DNA. This CDR3 is 17 amino acids long. The V gene's germline CDR1 is LNHDA and CDR2 SQIVND (reference sequence). CDR3: CASSIDLSRGYQETQYF.

This chain connects TRBV19 to TRBJ1-1. The CDR3 covers 14 residues. From germline, CDR1 is LNHDA and CDR2 SQIVND (reference sequence). CDR3 region: CASSIVAQGAEAFF.

The rearrangement links TRBV11-2 to TRBJ1-3. From germline, CDR1 is SGHAT and CDR2 FQNNGV. The CDR3 contains 16 residues. CDR3 amino acids: CASSLVPGGVGNTIYF. Together with reference TRBV11-2 and TRBJ1-3, the CDR3 gives the full variable domain: EAGVAQSPRYKIIEKRQSVAFWCNPISGHATLYWYQQILGQGPKLLIQFQNNGVVDDSQLPKDRFSAERLKGVDSTLKIQPAKLEDSAVYLCASSLVPGGVGNTIYFGEGSWLTVV.

The chain has TRBV25-1 and TRBJ2-5. The CDR3 length is 12 residues. The germline V gene encodes CDR1 MGHDK and CDR2 SYGVNS. The chain's CDR3 is CASSEGLKTQYF.

The chain links TRBV19 to TRBJ2-1; TCRdb gives TRBD1 as the D gene, but with no DNA this cannot be confirmed. Germline V gives CDR1 LNHDA, CDR2 SQIVND (reference sequence). The CDR3 covers 14 residues. CDR3 in amino acids: CASSMRGRYNEQFF.

This CDR3 is CASSAIGLLYGYTF. This chain uses TRBV7-9 with TRBJ1-2. Germline-derived CDR1 and CDR2 are SEHNR and FQNEAQ (reference sequence). The CDR3 totals 14 residues.

The chain recombines TRBV7-9 with TRBJ2-1; with no DNA, the TCRdb D assignment of TRBD1 cannot be verified. CDR1 SEHNR and CDR2 FQNEAQ come from the germline V gene (reference sequence). This CDR3 is built from 14 residues. CDR3 sequence: CASSAVRGGHEQFF.

This chain uses TRBV20-1 with TRBJ2-5. The CDR3 totals 15 residues. CDR1 is DFQATT, CDR2 SNEGSKA, per germline (reference sequence). This CDR3 is CSARVLLAAQETQYF.

The J gene is TRBJ2-7, the V gene TRBV6-1; TCRdb designates TRBD2, a call that cannot be tested without DNA. This CDR3 is 15 amino acids long. Germline V gene data show CDR1 as MNHNS and CDR2 as SASEGT. The CDR3 is CASIRRGTDFYEQYF.

The J gene is TRBJ2-7, the V gene TRBV12-3 or TRBV12-4; TCRdb's D gene call, TRBD2, goes unchecked for lack of DNA. There are 16 residues in the CDR3. CDR3 region: CASTLGYGRLSYEQYF.

The chain uses TRBV20-1 and TRBJ1-2. Germline CDR1 and CDR2: DFQATT and SNEGSKA (reference sequence). The CDR3 covers 14 residues. This CDR3 is CSARWDGRAYGYTF.

The rearrangement links TRBV12-3 or TRBV12-4 to TRBJ1-1; TCRdb selects TRBD1, and the lack of DNA leaves this call unchecked. The CDR3 contains 14 residues. This CDR3 reads CASGDTDMNTEAFF.

The chain joins TRBV27 to TRBJ1-1; TCRdb returns TRBD1, unconfirmable since there is no DNA. The CDR3 has 15 amino acids. CDR1 is MNHEY, CDR2 SMNVEV, per germline (reference sequence). The CDR3 loop reads CASSLSGQGHTEAFF.